This T cell receptor beta chain is drawn from a study of shared T cell receptors in the human thymus. Assay: immunoSEQ multiplex PCR; the TCRdb copy retains only in-frame clones and omits some. The table has hundreds of thousands of clones, around three quarters seen once; the top ten hold about 0.012%. The CDR3 covers 18 residues. Trimming removed 0 bases at V and 4 bases at J, with 21 bases between. Germline V lookup: CDR1 LGHNA, CDR2 YNFKEQ. These sequences were also reported in another study, on human thymus T cells. This second study notes: All donors were healthy Finnish infants who were undergoing corrective surgery to treat congenital heart defects. The thymus tissue came from resections taken during corrective heart surgery. Apparent skewing of V and J gene usage characterized both thymic and blood repertoires. As related research reported, thymic repertoires overlapped highly among unrelated individuals.

The chain employs TRBV4-2 and TRBJ2-5; D perhaps matches TRBD1 (6 bases). The sample taken for sequencing was thymocytes. The sequence came from a boy under two years old with a congenital heart defect. For the CDR3, the DNA is TGTGCCAGCAGCCAAGACGGTCGGGACACCCGGCGTGGAGAGACCCAGTACTTC. Its protein product is CASSQDGRDTRRGETQYF.